The 24 T cell receptor beta chains below were found in one sample sequenced in a study of blood T cell repertoires in COVID-19. Libraries were prepared by immunoSEQ multiplex PCR; TCRdb keeps only in-frame clonotypes and omits some of them. The repertoire includes 300,000 to 350,000 clones, almost 90% of them detected once, and approximately 4.5% sits in the top ten. Material for sequencing was PBMCs or T cells enriched from blood (not recorded which). Receptors were obtained from a woman aged 18-29 years with acute COVID-19.

The chain carries TRBV19 and TRBJ2-7; 9 positions match TRBD1. The CDR3 is 16 residues long. V was pared by 3 bases and J by 0 bases, with 6 bases of the junction left unmatched. Per the germline V gene, CDR1 is LNHDA and CDR2 is SQIVND (reference sequence). CDR3 sequence: CASSIIGTGISYEQYF. CDR3 nucleotide sequence: TGTGCCAGTAGTATTATCGGGACAGGGATCTCCTACGAGCAGTACTTC.

This rearrangement joins TRBV7-9 to TRBJ1-5; 9 bases are shared with TRBD1. The CDR3 has 14 residues. CDR1 is SEHNR and CDR2 is FQNEAQ in the germline V gene (reference sequence). Trimming at V came to 5 bases and at J to 7 bases, leaving 6 bases not matched to a gene. DNA for the CDR3: TGTGCCAGCAGCCTGACAGGGGGTGACCAGCCCCAGCATTTT. Amino acid sequence: CASSLTGGDQPQHF.

J is TRBJ2-5 and V is TRBV11-2, with TRBD1 matching over 9 bases. From germline, CDR1 is SGHAT and CDR2 FQNNGV. After removal of 8 bases from V and 2 bases from J, the junction contained 6 bases not matched to a gene. This CDR3 is built from 14 residues. CDR3 bases: TGTGCCAGCGCCAGGGGGACAGGGCAAGAGACCCAGTACTTC. This encodes CASARGTGQETQYF.

The V gene is TRBV4-2, the J gene TRBJ2-5; D is possibly TRBD1 (6 bases). Per germline, CDR1 LGHNA and CDR2 YNFKEQ. V lost 4 bases, J lost 5 bases, and 17 bases lay in between. The CDR3 sequence is 15 residues long. DNA for the CDR3: TGTGCCAGCAGCCGAGGGACCACAGGGTCGGAGACCCAGTACTTC. Translating it yields CASSRGTTGSETQYF.

The CDR3 protein is CASSQDRTVGPGYTF. The CDR3 DNA sequence: TGTGCCAGCAGCCAAGACAGGACAGTCGGGCCTGGCTACACCTTC. The chain links TRBV14 to TRBJ1-2; possibly TRBD1 for D (6 bases). V shed 0 bases and J shed 7 bases, with 15 bases lying between them. The CDR3 is made up of 15 amino acids. Germline V lookup: CDR1 SGHDN, CDR2 FVKESK.

The genes are TRBV28 and TRBJ2-7; 8 bases map to TRBD1. This CDR3 has 15 amino acids. Germline CDR1 reads MDHEN; CDR2 reads SYDVKM. The J segment lost 2 bases and the V segment lost 8 bases, leaving 11 bases of the junction unmatched. The CDR3 DNA sequence: TGTGCCAGCCATCCCCGCGGACAGGGTACCTACGAGCAGTACTTC. This sequence encodes CASHPRGQGTYEQYF.

V gene TRBV5-1 combines with J gene TRBJ2-3; D might be TRBD2 (5 bases). The ends were cut back, 0 bases at V and 3 bases at J, with 8 bases in the middle. CDR3 length: 14 residues. The germline CDR1 and CDR2 sequences are SGHRS and YFSETQ. The CDR3: CASSLVRGTDTQYF. In nucleotides, the CDR3 is TGCGCCAGCAGCTTGGTTCGGGGTACAGATACGCAGTATTTT.

The J gene is TRBJ2-1, the V gene TRBV3-1 (or the pseudogene TRBV3-2), with a possible D match to TRBD2 (5 bases). The germline V and J ends were trimmed by 0 bases and 9 bases, with 12 bases remaining between them. Germline V gene data show CDR1 as LGHDT and CDR2 as YNNKEL (reference sequence). CDR3 length: 14 residues. CDR3: CASSQDGGPFEQFF. In DNA form, the CDR3 reads TGTGCCAGCAGCCAAGACGGAGGCCCGTTTGAGCAGTTCTTC.

This clone was recorded only once. The J gene is TRBJ2-7, the V gene TRBV11-1, with 8 bases identical to TRBD1. The CDR3 contains 14 residues. Germline CDR1 reads SGHAT; CDR2 reads FQDESV (reference sequence). Trimming removed 5 bases from V and 4 bases from J; junction bases left unmatched: 7. The CDR3 here is CASSPGTGYYEQYF. CDR3 DNA: TGTGCCAGCAGCCCCGGGACAGGTTATTACGAGCAGTACTTC. The entire variable domain, with the rest obtained from reference TRBV11-1 and TRBJ2-7, is as follows: EAEVAQSPRYKITEKSQAVAFWCDPISGHATLYWYRQILGQGPELLVQFQDESVVDDSQLPKDRFSAERLKGVDSTLKIQPAELGDSAMYLCASSPGTGYYEQYFGPGTRLTVT.

The CDR3 DNA is TGTGCCAGCAGCTTAGGTAGAGATGAGCAGTTCTTC. Residues: CASSLGRDEQFF. The chain links TRBV7-3 to TRBJ2-1, with D hard to call. Germline CDR1 reads SGHTA; CDR2 reads FQGTGA. V lost 2 bases, J lost 8 bases, and 7 bases lay in between. The CDR3 runs 12 residues.

This clone was recorded once. J is TRBJ2-5 and V is TRBV21-1; TRBD1 is the table's D call and was not checked against the DNA. TRBV21-1 constitutes a pseudogene. This CDR3 contains 14 residues. This CDR3 reads CASSDRDRQETQYF. The CDR3 coding sequence is TGTGCCAGCAGCGACCGGGACAGGCAAGAGACCCAGTACTTC.

This clone was counted a few times. The V call is TRBV5-1, the J call TRBJ1-3, with unresolved D. V lost 2 bases and J 0 bases, leaving 12 bases between the germline ends. The germline V gene encodes CDR1 SGHRS and CDR2 YFSETQ. CDR3 size: 16 residues. CDR3 coding DNA: TGCGCCAGCAGCTTCGGACTCCTAAGCTCTGGAAACACCATATATTTT. Protein sequence: CASSFGLLSSGNTIYF.

The V call is TRBV25-1, the J call TRBJ1-1, with D uncertain. V shed 4 bases and J shed 6 bases, with 12 bases lying between them. This CDR3 is 13 amino acids long. The germline V gene has CDR1 MGHDK and CDR2 SYGVNS. In nucleotides, the CDR3 is TGTGCCAGCAGTGTCCCGTCGGAGGCTGAAGCTTTCTTT. It yields the protein CASSVPSEAEAFF.

The chain joins TRBV28 to TRBJ1-2, with 9 bases fitting TRBD1. Looked up from germline, CDR1 is MDHEN and CDR2 is SYDVKM. The CDR3 spans 13 residues. The CDR3 reads CAGQGLRNYGYTF. CDR3 coding DNA: TGTGCTGGACAGGGGCTTAGGAACTATGGCTACACCTTC.

The V gene is TRBV28, the J gene TRBJ1-2; D not resolved. This CDR3 is built from 13 residues. From germline, CDR1 is MDHEN and CDR2 SYDVKM. With 2 bases removed from V and 2 bases from J, the gap between germline ends came to 6 bases. CDR3 bases: TGTGCCAGCAGTTTAGACAAGAACTATGGCTACACCTTC. Protein product: CASSLDKNYGYTF.

V usage is TRBV6-2 or TRBV6-3 and J usage is TRBJ2-7; D perhaps matches TRBD2 (6 bases). Germline assignment: CDR1 MNHEY and CDR2 SVGEGT. Deletions cut 5 bases from V and 4 bases from J, with 15 bases between. This CDR3 has 14 amino acids. This CDR3 reads CASSRSRTTYEQYF. For the CDR3, the DNA is TGTGCCAGCAGTCGAAGCCGGACTACTTACGAGCAGTACTTC.

This chain connects TRBV18 to TRBJ1-1; the D gene is possibly TRBD1 (5 bases). V lost 6 bases, J lost 3 bases, and 17 bases lay in between. CDR3 size: 15 residues. CDR1 KGHSH and CDR2 LQKENI come from the germline V gene. The CDR3 nucleotides are TGTGCCAGCTCGTCCTCCGGGGGGAGCTACACTGAAGCTTTCTTT. This gives the protein CASSSSGGSYTEAFF.

This clone has just a few counts. This chain joins TRBV18 and TRBJ2-7; no firm D call. Deletions cut 4 bases from V and 5 bases from J, with 15 bases between. This CDR3 is 14 amino acids long. CDR1 KGHSH and CDR2 LQKENI come from the germline V gene. CDR3 sequence (DNA): TGTGCCAGCTCACTCAAGACGGGTGGCGACGAGCAGTACTTC. Protein product: CASSLKTGGDEQYF.

This chain uses TRBV11-3 with TRBJ1-3, with D uncertain. Trimming cost V 3 bases and J 8 bases, with 5 bases left between them. CDR3 length: 11 amino acids. Germline CDR1 and CDR2: SGHNT and YENEEA. The DNA of the CDR3 is TGTGCCAGCAGCTTCACAGACACCATATATTTT. Translated: CASSFTDTIYF.

The V call is TRBV7-3, the J call TRBJ1-6; 8 bases are shared with TRBD1. Germline loops: CDR1 SGHTA, CDR2 FQGTGA. V was clipped by 2 bases and J by 10 bases; unmatched bases: 4. The CDR3 runs to 14 residues. The CDR3 DNA sequence: TGTGCCAGCAGCTTACAGGGGGCAGGGTCACCCCTCCACTTT. It codes for CASSLQGAGSPLHF.

The CDR3 region is CSVEVLGTGGTEAFF. DNA for the CDR3: TGCAGCGTTGAGGTACTCGGGACAGGGGGGACTGAAGCTTTCTTT. The V call is TRBV29-1, the J call TRBJ1-1; 11 bases are shared with TRBD1. Germline values: CDR1 SQVTM, CDR2 ANQGSEA. V was pared by 3 bases and J by 5 bases, with 8 bases of the junction left unmatched. CDR3 length equals 15 residues.

The chain couples TRBV5-1 to TRBJ1-2; weak D call: TRBD1 (6 bases). The V and J ends lost 0 bases and 8 bases respectively, with 14 bases between them. Germline CDR1 and CDR2: SGHRS and YFSETQ. The CDR3 is 14 residues long. The CDR3 sequence is CASSLADGRGGYTF. The DNA for the CDR3 is TGCGCCAGCAGCTTGGCCGACGGAAGGGGGGGCTACACCTTC.

This clone has only one observation. The chain carries TRBV28 and TRBJ1-3; no reliable D call. V shed 5 bases and J shed 0 bases, with 8 bases lying between them. The CDR3 has 14 residues. CDR1 and CDR2 from the germline V gene are MDHEN and SYDVKM. The CDR3, as DNA: TGTGCCAGCAGTGGGAGCCCCTCTGGAAACACCATATATTTT. Its protein product is CASSGSPSGNTIYF.

The chain is built from TRBV5-1 and TRBJ2-3; tentatively, D is TRBD1 (6 bases). V shed 2 bases and J shed 2 bases, with 9 bases lying between them. The germline V gene has CDR1 SGHRS and CDR2 YFSETQ. This CDR3 spans 14 amino acids. CDR3 in DNA: TGCGCCAGCAGCTTAGGACAGACCACAGATACGCAGTATTTT. Its protein is CASSLGQTTDTQYF.